This T cell receptor beta chain was captured by sequencing in a study of post-analysis software for immune sequencing data. Study-level information: Recorded subtypes: relapsing-remitting, secondary progressive, progressive-relapsing; some patients unannotated. Study findings and constraints: TRBV5-6, TRBV5-1 and TRBV20-1 belonged to a set of about five TRBV segments that were more frequent in patients than controls. Patients with multiple sclerosis recorded significantly lower normalized Chao1 diversity than controls, the study found. Samples made in the same batch grouped tightly together by F measure.

Trimming at V came to 0 bases and at J to 8 bases, leaving 11 bases not matched to a gene. Germline V gives CDR1 DFQATT, CDR2 SNEGSKA (reference sequence). This CDR3 contains 16 residues. On this clonotype itself: The antigen is unknown.

Unique molecular identifiers featured in each of the TCR beta cDNA libraries. From roughly 1 to 10 million T cells, 500,000 or so cDNA molecules were obtained. Via MiXCR, TCRdb re-called the PCR reads, giving one row per CDR3 protein. Of about 540,000 distinct CDR3 sequences in the sample, around a third are singletons; the top ten hold 4.5% to 7.5%. The receptor was isolated from a girl under 18 with multiple sclerosis. Sequenced material: blood. The chain is built from TRBV20-1 and TRBJ2-1; TRBD1 aligns across 9 bases. In nucleotides, the CDR3 is TGCAGTGCTAGAGAAGGGGGACGGGACAGGGTCGATGAGCAGTTCTTC. As protein: CSAREGGRDRVDEQFF.